This T cell receptor (beta chain) emerged from a study of beta chain features in type 1 diabetes. The entirety of the isolated RNA underwent reverse transcription, so expressed TCRB transcripts were sequenced. TCRdb's table, derived via immunoSEQ multiplex PCR, lists solely in-frame clones and lacks some. The sample lists about 330,000 clones, roughly 11% occurring once. Germline V gene lookup returns CDR1 SGDLS and CDR2 YYNGEE. J lost 5 bases, V lost 3 bases, and 7 bases had no gene match. The CDR3 sequence is 16 residues long. The receptor was isolated from a woman in her twenties or thirties in good health. Input material: naive CD4+ T cells from blood. The V and J genes are TRBV9 and TRBJ2-7; 14 positions match TRBD2. DNA for the CDR3: TGTGCCAGCAGCGAACGACTAGCGGGAGGGCCCAACGAGCAGTACTTC. Encoded protein: CASSERLAGGPNEQYF.